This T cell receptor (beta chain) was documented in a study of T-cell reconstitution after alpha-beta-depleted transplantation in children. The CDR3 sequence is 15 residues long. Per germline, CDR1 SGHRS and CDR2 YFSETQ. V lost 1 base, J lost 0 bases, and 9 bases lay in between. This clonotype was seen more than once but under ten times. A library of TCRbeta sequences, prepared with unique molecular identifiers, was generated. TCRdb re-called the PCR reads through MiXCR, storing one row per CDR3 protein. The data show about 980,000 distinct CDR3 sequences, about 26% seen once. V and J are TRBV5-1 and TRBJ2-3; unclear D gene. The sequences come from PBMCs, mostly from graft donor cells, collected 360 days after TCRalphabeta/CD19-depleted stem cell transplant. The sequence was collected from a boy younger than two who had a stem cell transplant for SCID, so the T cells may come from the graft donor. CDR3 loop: CASSLTVPSTDTQYF. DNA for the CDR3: TGCGCCAGCAGCTTGACGGTACCAAGCACAGATACGCAGTATTTT.